The clone carrying this T cell receptor (beta chain) occurred many times. Its specificity is not known. These data are taken from a study of neurological immune-mediated disorders. General study points: Patients with HTLV-1-associated myelopathy had the highest level of TCR clonal expansion, whereas patients with multiple sclerosis had the lowest level, falling beneath the level found in healthy controls.

Healthy control participants comprised blood bank volunteers in Maryland, USA. This CDR3 is built from 14 residues. Germline loops: CDR1 LGHDT, CDR2 YNNKEL (reference sequence). The V gene end was trimmed by 5 bases and the J gene end by 5 bases; junction bases not matched to a gene: 7. TCRdb itself ran the 5' RACE reads through MiXCR, one entry per CDR3 protein. The sample includes 28,000 or so distinct CDR3 sequences, about 12% of them seen just once. The receptor was isolated from a man aged 55 to 70 in good health. J is TRBJ2-7 and V is TRBV3-1; TRBD1 aligns across 9 bases. What was sequenced was PBMCs. The CDR3 DNA follows: TGTGCCAGCAGCGCACGGGACAGGGCAAACGAGCAGTACTTC. It translates to CASSARDRANEQYF.